This record concerns one TCR beta chain sequence. This entry comes from a study of response to subunit inactivated influenza vaccine. V was pared by 0 bases and J by 6 bases, with 8 bases between. This CDR3 contains 13 residues. CDR1 is LGHDT, CDR2 YNNKEL, per germline (reference sequence). MiXCR was run by TCRdb on the RT-PCR reads, yielding one entry per CDR3 protein. This table has 600,000 to 700,000 distinct CDR3 sequences, 14% appearing once. This sequence was found in a middle-aged man who received an inactivated influenza vaccine. The sample was PBMCs from blood, taken 14 to 15 days before vaccination. The chain combines TRBV3-1 with TRBJ1-1; D call uncertain. As DNA, the CDR3 is TGTGCCAGCAGCCAAGAAAGGTGGTCTGAAGCTTTCTTT. Translating gives CASSQERWSEAFF.